These 10 T cell receptor beta chains share one sample of origin, sequenced in a study of T cells after posttransplantation cyclophosphamide. Sequencing used immunoSEQ multiplex PCR; TCRdb keeps in-frame clones, though not all of them. The data show about 5,000 clones, approximately 75% seen once. Busulfan-fludarabine conditioning, marrow transplant, and cyclophosphamide on days +3 and +4 were administered. This sample comprised PBMCs, obtained after allogeneic stem cell transplant with posttransplant cyclophosphamide. The origin of the receptors is a male patient aged 55-69 years who received an allogeneic stem cell transplant from an unrelated donor, was CMV-positive, and had no GVHD. Some of the T cells might come from the graft donor.

This chain links TRBV2 with TRBJ1-1; TRBD1 aligns across 7 bases. V dropped 6 bases and J dropped 0; count of bases not matched to a gene: 4. Per germline, CDR1 SNHLY and CDR2 FYNNEI. CDR3 length: 14 residues. The CDR3: CASRSTGLNTEAFF. The CDR3 DNA is TGTGCCAGCAGATCGACAGGGTTGAACACTGAAGCTTTCTTT.

The rearrangement uses TRBV30 and TRBJ2-7; TRBD1 matches at 7 bases. Germline V gene data show CDR1 as GTSNPN and CDR2 as SVGIG (reference sequence). V was pared by 5 bases and J by 0 bases, with 4 bases of the junction left unmatched. CDR3 length: 13 amino acids. CDR3 residues: CAWSRDSSYEQYF. The CDR3 coding sequence is TGTGCCTGGTCCCGGGACAGCTCCTACGAGCAGTACTTC.

The V call is TRBV6-6, the J call TRBJ2-2, with 7 nucleotides matching TRBD2. Germline trimming cut 8 bases from V and 1 base from J; bases unmatched to any gene: 4. The CDR3 totals 14 residues. The germline CDR1 and CDR2 sequences are MNHNY and SVGAGI (reference sequence). The chain's CDR3 is CASSGGGNTGELFF. CDR3 bases: TGTGCCAGCTCGGGCGGGGGGAACACCGGGGAGCTGTTTTTT.

J is TRBJ2-7 and V is TRBV6-1; a weak D match, TRBD1 (6 bases). V lost 0 bases and J 0 bases, leaving 12 bases between the germline ends. Per the germline V gene, CDR1 is MNHNS and CDR2 is SASEGT. CDR3 length: 16 residues. This CDR3 is CASSEAQGTPSYEQYF. For the CDR3, the DNA is TGTGCCAGCAGTGAAGCTCAGGGGACCCCCTCCTACGAGCAGTACTTC.

V gene TRBV7-9 combines with J gene TRBJ1-1, with D unresolved. CDR1 SEHNR and CDR2 FQNEAQ come from the germline V gene (reference sequence). V lost 6 bases to trimming and J lost 7 bases, with 27 bases between them. The CDR3 is 17 amino acids. The CDR3 region has the DNA TGTGCCAGCAGTCGCCTTGATCGCACCACGGGATCCGGTGAAGCTTTCTTT. This sequence encodes CASSRLDRTTGSGEAFF.

This clone was recorded once. This chain connects TRBV11-2 to TRBJ1-3; possible D gene TRBD1, 6 bases. Germline lookup yields CDR1 SGHAT and CDR2 FQNNGV. Trimming shortened V by 1 base and J by 4 bases, and 17 bases separated the two germline ends. This CDR3 has 17 amino acids. The CDR3: CASSLAAGAYSGNTIYF. The CDR3 region has the DNA TGTGCCAGCAGCTTAGCGGCAGGGGCTTATTCCGGAAACACCATATATTTT. The full variable domain, completed using reference TRBV11-2 and TRBJ1-3, is EAGVAQSPRYKIIEKRQSVAFWCNPISGHATLYWYQQILGQGPKLLIQFQNNGVVDDSQLPKDRFSAERLKGVDSTLKIQPAKLEDSAVYLCASSLAAGAYSGNTIYFGEGSWLTVV.

This clone was detected a few times. J is TRBJ2-1 and V is TRBV5-1; TRBD1 aligns across 10 bases. The V segment lost 4 bases and the J segment 8 bases; nucleotides outside the gene matches: 6. The germline CDR1 and CDR2 sequences are SGHRS and YFSETQ. This CDR3 spans 14 amino acids. CDR3 residues: CASSPGQGYDEQFF. In nucleotides, the CDR3 is TGCGCCAGCAGCCCGGGACAGGGGTACGATGAGCAGTTCTTC.

There are a few counts of this clone. The chain carries TRBV2 and TRBJ2-1; the match to TRBD2 covers 7 bases. From germline, CDR1 is SNHLY and CDR2 FYNNEI. This CDR3 comprises 13 residues. With V trimmed by 8 bases and J by 1 base, 2 bases remained unmatched. The CDR3 loop is CASGRGSYNEQFF. The DNA of the CDR3 is TGTGCCAGCGGGCGGGGGTCCTACAATGAGCAGTTCTTC.

This clone was observed a single time. The chain couples TRBV10-3 to TRBJ1-2, with 12 nucleotides matching TRBD1. V shed 8 bases and J 10 bases; nucleotides not matched to a gene: 11. The germline V gene encodes CDR1 ENHRY and CDR2 SYGVKD. CDR3 size: 14 residues. The CDR3: CAIAASGTGGDYTF. CDR3 nucleotides: TGTGCCATCGCTGCGTCCGGGACAGGGGGCGACTACACCTTC.

The CDR3, as DNA: TGTGCCAGCAGCCAAAGGCTAGGTCTTAATCGGGACGAGCAGTACTTC. Protein sequence: CASSQRLGLNRDEQYF. V is TRBV14 and J is TRBJ2-7; D uncertain. V lost 2 bases and J 5 bases, leaving 19 bases between the germline ends. Germline loops: CDR1 SGHDN, CDR2 FVKESK. The CDR3 has 16 amino acids.